This TCR beta chain appears in the sequencing data of a study of T cells expressing NK-cell markers (dated by TCRdb to the early 2020s). Regarding the complete study: Three sorted T-cell subsets (CD3+CD56+NKG2C+, CD3+CD56+NKG2C- and CD3+CD56-NKG2C+) from 8 or 9 donors had their TCR beta-chain repertoires profiled. Illumina HiSeq 2000/2500, MiSeq or NextSeq was used to sequence libraries as 2 x 150 bp reads. The study sequenced eight donors, all healthy volunteers chosen at random: three men and five women. Seven of the eight sequenced donors were HCMV-seropositive and one was HCMV-seronegative. Study-level results and caveats: Those dominant clonotypes were again the most abundant among CD3+CD56-NKG2C+ cells in a handful of donors, at roughly 28.3-60.1%. For several donors, the dominant CD3+CD56+NKG2C+ clonotypes were among the top 10 CD8+ clonotypes and accounted for about 1.0-7.5% of CD8+ T cells. It remained unclear whether the expanded NKG2C-expressing T cell clones were specific for HCMV antigens.

A remark on this clonotype: The specificity of this receptor is unknown.

HCMV-specific IgG was detected in serum with a commercial ELISA kit to determine HCMV serostatus. Peripheral blood mononuclear cells were isolated from blood by Ficoll density gradient centrifugation. For sequencing, an Illumina HiSeq 2000 was employed. TCR beta cDNA libraries were made by 5'RACE template switching that added a universal primer site and unique molecular identifiers. cDNA synthesis was primed from the TCR beta constant segment and was followed by two successive PCR amplification steps. Under the source paper's analysis protocol: MIGEC handled demultiplexing of the reads and grouping by UMI, while MiTCR was used to assemble and quantify clonotypes. To exclude erroneous sequences, any TCR cDNA sequence not supported by at least two reads was discarded. The tcR package was used for downstream repertoire analysis, and clonotypes were matched between fractions using CDR3 nucleotide sequence together with V segment. VDJmatch was used to annotate antigen specificity against VDJdb, with one amino acid substitution allowed in CDR3. Once TCRdb had reprocessed the reads, it stored one entry per CDR3 protein sequence and supplied no DNA. TCRdb's processing, not the authors', yielded these V and J calls. For this sample, the table gives about 410,000 distinct CDR3 sequences. About 10% of the sample is in the top ten clones.

CDR1 and CDR2 are read off the germline V gene as SGHTA and FQGNSA. Counted from cysteine to phenylalanine, this CDR3 has 16 amino acids. No DNA accompanies this entry. The V and J genes are TRBV7-2 and TRBJ2-3; lacking DNA, the TRBD1 call made by TCRdb goes unchecked. Sequences were obtained from blood T cells: a sorted CD56 or NKG2C T cell subset, CD4+ or CD8+ T cells, or bulk PBMC T cells (not recorded which). The sequence came from a woman aged 45 to 65 in good health. Donor details come from another sample of the same person, matched by shared clones. The CDR3 in this case is CASSTRDRRSTDTQYF.